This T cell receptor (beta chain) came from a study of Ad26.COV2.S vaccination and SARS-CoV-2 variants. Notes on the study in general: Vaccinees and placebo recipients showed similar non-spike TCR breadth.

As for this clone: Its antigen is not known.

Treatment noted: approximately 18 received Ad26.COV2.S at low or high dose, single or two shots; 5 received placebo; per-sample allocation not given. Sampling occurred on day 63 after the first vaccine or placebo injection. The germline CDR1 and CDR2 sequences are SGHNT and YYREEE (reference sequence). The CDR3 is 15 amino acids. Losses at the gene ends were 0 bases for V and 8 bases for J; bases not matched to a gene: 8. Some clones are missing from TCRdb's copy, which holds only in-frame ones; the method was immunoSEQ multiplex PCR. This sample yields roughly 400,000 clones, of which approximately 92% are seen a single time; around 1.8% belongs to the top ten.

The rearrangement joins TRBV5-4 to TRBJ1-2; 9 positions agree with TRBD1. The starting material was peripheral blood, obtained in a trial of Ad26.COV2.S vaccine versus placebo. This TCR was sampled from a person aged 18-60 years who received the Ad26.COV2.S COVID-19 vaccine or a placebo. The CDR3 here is CASSLGGTGFEGYTF. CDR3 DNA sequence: TGTGCCAGCAGCTTGGGGGGGACAGGGTTTGAGGGCTACACCTTC. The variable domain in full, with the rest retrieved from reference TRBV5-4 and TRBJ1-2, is ETGVTQSPTHLIKTRGQQVTLRCSSQSGHNTVSWYQQALGQGPQFIFQYYREEENGRGNFPPRFSGLQFPNYSSELNVNALELDDSALYLCASSLGGTGFEGYTFGSGTRLTVV.